The rows below give T cell receptor beta chains drawn from one sample of a study of blood T cell repertoires in COVID-19. Profiling relied on immunoSEQ multiplex PCR, and the TCRdb table lists in-frame clones only, not all of them. Of roughly 52,000 clones listed, 86% were seen once; the top ten hold just under 25%. The specimen sequenced was peripheral blood. Receptors originate from a woman of 80 years or more with acute or convalescent COVID-19. The conserved cysteine and the conserved F or W are not part of the CDR3 here.

TRBV9,TRBJ1-6,ASSVTPQGANSPLH
TRBV18,TRBJ1-5,ASSPPSQGQNQPQH
TRBV11-3,TRBJ1-2,ASSGGTEINYGYT
TRBV7-9,TRBJ2-5,ASSLAGTSGRQETQY
TRBV10-1,TRBJ2-1,ASSGRGEQF
TRBV19,TRBJ2-3,ASSLLTGRDTQY
TRBV19,TRBJ1-1,ASSILTASNTEAF
TRBV15,TRBJ2-1,ATSRVQGHEQF
TRBV5-1,TRBJ2-7,ASSLESGRGPTRQY
TRBV4-1,TRBJ1-5,ASSQEDSGTGVSNQPQH
TRBV19,TRBJ1-4,ASMGTGSNEKLF
TRBV14,TRBJ2-3,ASSPRPGLAVTDTQY
TRBV5-1,TRBJ2-3,ASSLSGAGTDTQY